The 7 T cell receptor beta chains below were found in one sample sequenced in a study of prognosis after radiotherapy for stage I lung cancer. The study amplified the TCR beta CDR3 region from genomic DNA. This amplification was carried out by two rounds of multiplex PCR. First-round PCR, the initial amplification, used primers specific to each TRBV and TRBJ gene. TCRdb reprocessed the multiplex PCR reads via MiXCR and lists one record per CDR3 protein. The sample lists approximately 25,000 distinct CDR3 sequences, 46% occurring once. The specimen comprised PBMCs, sampled before or after stereotactic body radiation therapy (not recorded which). Receptors were obtained from a donor aged 50 or older with non-small cell lung cancer.

With regard to this clonotype: This probably arose from a read error, given a far larger clone one base away. V usage is TRBV11-1 and J usage is TRBJ1-1, with 7 bases matching TRBD1. Germline V gene lookup returns CDR1 SGHAT and CDR2 FQDESV (reference sequence). V lost 5 bases, J lost 4 bases, and 10 bases stayed unmatched. The CDR3 sequence is 15 residues long. The CDR3, as DNA: TGTGCCAGCAGCCCACCGGGACAGTTAACCACTGAAGCTTTCTTT. Translation: CASSPPGQLTTEAFF.

J is TRBJ1-2 and V is TRBV6-2 or TRBV6-3; 10 nucleotides align to TRBD1. The CDR3 has 15 amino acids. Germline lookup yields CDR1 MNHEY and CDR2 SVGEGT. Germline trimming cut 5 bases from V and 2 bases from J; bases unmatched to any gene: 5. The CDR3 is CASSEETGGNYGYTF. The CDR3 nucleotides read TGTGCCAGCAGTGAAGAGACAGGGGGCAACTATGGCTACACCTTC.

This clonotype rates as medium-sized (0.01 to 0.1%). This chain joins TRBV6-1 and TRBJ2-7; tentative D call: TRBD1 (6 bases). Trimming stripped 10 bases from V and 3 bases from J, with 16 bases between. The CDR3 sequence is 13 residues long. CDR1 is MNHNS and CDR2 is SASEGT in the germline V gene. CDR3 DNA sequence: TGTGCCACCCAGGCAGGGGAGTTCTACGAGCAGTACTTC. Translated: CATQAGEFYEQYF.

The table lists this clonotype with many counts. The chain links TRBV20-1 to TRBJ2-3; 9 bases are shared with TRBD2. V was clipped by 8 bases and J by 3 bases; unmatched bases: 9. CDR1 DFQATT and CDR2 SNEGSKA come from the germline V gene (reference sequence). This CDR3 comprises 14 residues. CDR3 DNA sequence: TGCAGTCTCCAAGCGGGAGGAGTAACAGATACGCAGTATTTT. Its protein is CSLQAGGVTDTQYF.

This clonotype has a count of ten or more. This rearrangement joins TRBV12-5 to TRBJ1-1, with no clear D. The CDR3 extends over 15 amino acids. The V and J ends lost 3 bases and 0 bases respectively, with 11 bases between them. Germline-derived CDR1 and CDR2 are LGHNT and FRNRAP. CDR3 in DNA: TGTGCTAGTGGTTTATCCCGATCAGTGAACACTGAAGCTTTCTTT. Translating it yields CASGLSRSVNTEAFF.

The chain joins TRBV28 to TRBJ2-2; 7 positions agree with TRBD2. Losses at the gene ends were 8 bases for V and 10 bases for J; bases not matched to a gene: 16. Germline CDR1 and CDR2: MDHEN and SYDVKM. There are 15 residues in the CDR3. In nucleotides, the CDR3 is TGTGCCAGCCACCCTCCCCTAGGGAGGGGCTTGGAGCTGTTTTTT. It translates to CASHPPLGRGLELFF.

On this clonotype: The junction departs from the called germline gene at one end, perhaps through a read error. The chain links TRBV6-2 or TRBV6-3 to TRBJ1-1, with a tentative D call TRBD1 (5 bases). The CDR3 length is 13 residues. Germline CDR1 MNHEY, CDR2 SVGEGT. CDR3 sequence: CASTTQWGTEALF. For the CDR3, the DNA is TGTGCCAGCACAACACAGTGGGGGACTGAAGCTCTCTTT.